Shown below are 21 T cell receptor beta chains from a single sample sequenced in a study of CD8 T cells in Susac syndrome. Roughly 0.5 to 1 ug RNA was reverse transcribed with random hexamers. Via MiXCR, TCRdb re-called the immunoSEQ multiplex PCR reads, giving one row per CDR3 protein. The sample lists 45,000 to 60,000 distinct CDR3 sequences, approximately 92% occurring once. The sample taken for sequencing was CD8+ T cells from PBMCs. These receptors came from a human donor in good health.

The CDR3: CASSTGLAGLYEQYF. The CDR3, as DNA: TGTGCCAGCAGCACGGGACTAGCGGGACTCTACGAGCAGTACTTC. This rearrangement joins TRBV13 to TRBJ2-7, with 13 bases identical to TRBD2. Trimming cost V 5 bases and J 3 bases; bases outside gene matches: 4. Germline V gene data show CDR1 as PRHDT and CDR2 as FYEKMQ (reference sequence). The length of the CDR3 is 15 residues. The full variable domain, completed using reference TRBV13 and TRBJ2-7, is AAGVIQSPRHLIKEKRETATLKCYPIPRHDTVYWYQQGPGQDPQFLISFYEKMQSDKGSIPDRFSAQQFSDYHSELNMSSLELGDSALYFCASSTGLAGLYEQYFGPGTRLTVT.

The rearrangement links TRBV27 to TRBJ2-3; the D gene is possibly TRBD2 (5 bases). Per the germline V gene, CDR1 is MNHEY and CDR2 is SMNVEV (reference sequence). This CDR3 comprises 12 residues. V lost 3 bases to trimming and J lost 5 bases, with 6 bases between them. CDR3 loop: CASSFGEDTQYF. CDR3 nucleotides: TGTGCCAGCAGTTTCGGGGAAGATACGCAGTATTTT.

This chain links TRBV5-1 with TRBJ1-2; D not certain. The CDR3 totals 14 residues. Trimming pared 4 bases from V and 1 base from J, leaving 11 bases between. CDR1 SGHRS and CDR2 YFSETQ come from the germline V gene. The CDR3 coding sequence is TGCGCCAGCAGCCTCTCAACTGATAACTATGGCTACACCTTC. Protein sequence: CASSLSTDNYGYTF. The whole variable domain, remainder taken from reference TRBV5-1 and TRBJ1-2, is KAGVTQTPRYLIKTRGQQVTLSCSPISGHRSVSWYQQTPGQGLQFLFEYFSETQRNKGNFPGRFSGRQFSNSRSEMNVSTLELGDSALYLCASSLSTDNYGYTFGSGTRLTVV.

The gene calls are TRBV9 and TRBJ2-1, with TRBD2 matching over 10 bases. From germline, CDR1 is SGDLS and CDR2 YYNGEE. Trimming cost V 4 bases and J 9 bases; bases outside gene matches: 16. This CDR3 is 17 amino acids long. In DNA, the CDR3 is TGTGCCAGCAGCCCCGTACCGGGGCTAGCGGGAGAGGGTGAGCAGTTCTTC. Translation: CASSPVPGLAGEGEQFF.

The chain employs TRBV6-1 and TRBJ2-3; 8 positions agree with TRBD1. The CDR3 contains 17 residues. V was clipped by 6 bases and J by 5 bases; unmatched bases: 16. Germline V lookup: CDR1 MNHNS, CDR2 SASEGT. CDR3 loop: CASSPVSHRGRGDTQYF. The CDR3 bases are TGTGCCAGCAGCCCCGTTTCCCACAGGGGGAGAGGAGATACGCAGTATTTT.

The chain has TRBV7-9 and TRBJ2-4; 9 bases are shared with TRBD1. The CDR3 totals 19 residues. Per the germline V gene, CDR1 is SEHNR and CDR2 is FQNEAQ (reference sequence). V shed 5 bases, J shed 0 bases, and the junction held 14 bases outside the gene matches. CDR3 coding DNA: TGTGCCAGCAGCCCTGCCCCGGGACAGGGCTCTCTAGCCAAAAACATTCAGTACTTC. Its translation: CASSPAPGQGSLAKNIQYF.

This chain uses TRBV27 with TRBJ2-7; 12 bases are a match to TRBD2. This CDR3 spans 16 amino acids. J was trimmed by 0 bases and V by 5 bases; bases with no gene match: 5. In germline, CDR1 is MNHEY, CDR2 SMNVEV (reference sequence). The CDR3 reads CASSPSTSGGSYEQYF. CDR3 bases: TGTGCCAGCAGTCCCTCGACTAGCGGGGGCTCCTACGAGCAGTACTTC.

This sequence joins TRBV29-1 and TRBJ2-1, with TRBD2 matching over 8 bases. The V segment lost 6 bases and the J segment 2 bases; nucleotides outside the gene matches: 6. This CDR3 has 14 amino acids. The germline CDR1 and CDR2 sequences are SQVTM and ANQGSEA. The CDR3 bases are TGCAGCGTACTGTCGACTAGCGCCTACAATGAGCAGTTCTTC. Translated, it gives CSVLSTSAYNEQFF.

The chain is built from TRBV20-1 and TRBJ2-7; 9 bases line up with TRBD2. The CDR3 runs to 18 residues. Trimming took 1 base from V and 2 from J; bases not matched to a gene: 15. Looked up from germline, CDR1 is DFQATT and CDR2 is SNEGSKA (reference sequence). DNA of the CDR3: TGCAGTGCTAGAGGCCCCGTGGGTAGCACTAGCGGGCCCTACGAGCAGTACTTC. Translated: CSARGPVGSTSGPYEQYF.

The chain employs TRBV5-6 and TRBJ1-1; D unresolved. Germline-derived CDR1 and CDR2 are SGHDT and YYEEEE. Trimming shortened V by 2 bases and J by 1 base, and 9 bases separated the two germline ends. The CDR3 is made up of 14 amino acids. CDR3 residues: CASSFWGGNTEAFF. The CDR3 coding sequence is TGTGCCAGCAGCTTCTGGGGAGGGAACACTGAAGCTTTCTTT.

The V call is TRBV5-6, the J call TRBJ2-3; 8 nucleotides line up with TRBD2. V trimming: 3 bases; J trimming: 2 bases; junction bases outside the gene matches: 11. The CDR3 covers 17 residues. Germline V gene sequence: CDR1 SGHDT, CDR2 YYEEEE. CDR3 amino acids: CASSWALLAVHTDTQYF. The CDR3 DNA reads TGTGCCAGCAGCTGGGCCTTACTAGCGGTACACACAGATACGCAGTATTTT. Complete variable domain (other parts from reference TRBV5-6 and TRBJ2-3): DAGVTQSPTHLIKTRGQQVTLRCSPKSGHDTVSWYQQALGQGPQFIFQYYEEEERQRGNFPDRFSGHQFPNYSSELNVNALLLGDSALYLCASSWALLAVHTDTQYFGPGTRLTVL.

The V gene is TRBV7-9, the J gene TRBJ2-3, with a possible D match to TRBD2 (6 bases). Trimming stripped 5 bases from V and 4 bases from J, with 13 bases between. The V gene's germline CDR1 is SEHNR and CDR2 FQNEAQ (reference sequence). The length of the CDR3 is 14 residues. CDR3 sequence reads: CASSLPSAADTQYF. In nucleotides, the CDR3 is TGTGCCAGCAGCCTCCCTAGCGCCGCAGATACGCAGTATTTT.

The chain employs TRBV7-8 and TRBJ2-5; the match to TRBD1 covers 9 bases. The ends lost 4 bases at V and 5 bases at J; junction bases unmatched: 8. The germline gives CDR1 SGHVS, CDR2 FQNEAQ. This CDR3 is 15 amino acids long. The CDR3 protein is CASSSPGQGTETQYF. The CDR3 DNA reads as TGTGCCAGCAGCTCCCCGGGACAGGGTACGGAGACCCAGTACTTC. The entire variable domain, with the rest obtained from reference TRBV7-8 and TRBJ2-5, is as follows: GAGVSQSPRYKVAKRGQDVALRCDPISGHVSLFWYQQALGQGPEFLTYFQNEAQLDKSGLPSDRFFAERPEGSVSTLKIQRTQQEDSAVYLCASSSPGQGTETQYFGPGTRLLVL.

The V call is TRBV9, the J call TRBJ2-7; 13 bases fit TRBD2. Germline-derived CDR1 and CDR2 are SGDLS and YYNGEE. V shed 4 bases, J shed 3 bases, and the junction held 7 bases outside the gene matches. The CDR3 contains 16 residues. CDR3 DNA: TGTGCCAGCAGCCCAGGGACTAGCGGGACCCGCTACGAGCAGTACTTC. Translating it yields CASSPGTSGTRYEQYF.

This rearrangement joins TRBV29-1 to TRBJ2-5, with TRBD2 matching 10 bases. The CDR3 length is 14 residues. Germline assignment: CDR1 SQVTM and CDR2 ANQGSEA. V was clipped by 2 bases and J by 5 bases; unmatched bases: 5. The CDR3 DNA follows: TGCAGCGTTGAACTAGCGGGAGACGGTGAGACCCAGTACTTC. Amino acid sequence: CSVELAGDGETQYF. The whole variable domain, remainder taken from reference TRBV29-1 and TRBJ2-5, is SAVISQKPSRDICQRGTSLTIQCQVDSQVTMMFWYRQQPGQSLTLIATANQGSEATYESGFVIDKFPISRPNLTFSTLTVSNMSPEDSSIYLCSVELAGDGETQYFGPGTRLLVL.

CDR3: CASSPWDREGTNYGYTF. CDR3 in DNA: TGTGCCAGCAGCCCGTGGGACAGGGAGGGTACTAACTATGGCTACACCTTC. V and J are TRBV13 and TRBJ1-2, with TRBD1 matching over 9 bases. The CDR3 has 17 residues. With 5 bases clipped from V and 0 bases from J, the junction kept 10 bases outside the gene matches. Germline V gives CDR1 PRHDT, CDR2 FYEKMQ (reference sequence).

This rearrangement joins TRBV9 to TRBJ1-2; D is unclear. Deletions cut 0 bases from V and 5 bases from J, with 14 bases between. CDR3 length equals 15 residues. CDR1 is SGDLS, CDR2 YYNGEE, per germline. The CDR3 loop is CASSVAGRPRYGYTF. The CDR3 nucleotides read TGTGCCAGCAGCGTAGCCGGTAGACCAAGGTATGGCTACACCTTC. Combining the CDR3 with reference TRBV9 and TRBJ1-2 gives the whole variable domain DSGVTQTPKHLITATGQRVTLRCSPRSGDLSVYWYQQSLDQGLQFLIQYYNGEERAKGNILERFSAQQFPDLHSELNLSSLELGDSALYFCASSVAGRPRYGYTFGSGTRLTVV.

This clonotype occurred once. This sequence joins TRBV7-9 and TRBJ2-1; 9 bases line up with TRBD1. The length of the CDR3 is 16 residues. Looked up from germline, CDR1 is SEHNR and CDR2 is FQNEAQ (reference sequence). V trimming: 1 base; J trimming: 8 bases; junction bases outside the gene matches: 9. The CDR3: CASSLVAGQGIHEQFF. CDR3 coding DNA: TGTGCCAGCAGCTTAGTTGCGGGACAGGGTATCCATGAGCAGTTCTTC. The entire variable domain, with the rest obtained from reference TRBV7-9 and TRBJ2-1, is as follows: DTGVSQNPRHKITKRGQNVTFRCDPISEHNRLYWYRQTLGQGPEFLTYFQNEAQLEKSRLLSDRFSAERPKGSFSTLEIQRTEQGDSAMYLCASSLVAGQGIHEQFFGPGTRLTVL.

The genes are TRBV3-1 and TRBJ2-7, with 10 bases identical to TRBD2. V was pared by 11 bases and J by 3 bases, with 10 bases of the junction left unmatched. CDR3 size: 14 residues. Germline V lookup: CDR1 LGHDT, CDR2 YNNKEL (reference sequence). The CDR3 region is CASTAGTSVYEQYF. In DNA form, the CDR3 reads TGTGCCTCCACCGCCGGGACTAGCGTCTACGAGCAGTACTTC.

The CDR3 bases are TGTGCCAGCAGCTCCGAACTGGGACTAGCGGGGATAAATGAGCAGTTCTTC. The encoded protein is CASSSELGLAGINEQFF. The genes are TRBV14 and TRBJ2-1, with 13 bases that match TRBD2. Germline values: CDR1 SGHDN, CDR2 FVKESK. The ends lost 5 bases at V and 7 bases at J; junction bases unmatched: 11. This CDR3 comprises 17 residues.

The DNA of the CDR3 is TGTGCCACCCCCTGTGAAATGAACACTGAAGCTTTCTTT. Amino acid sequence: CATPCEMNTEAFF. The chain has TRBV2 and TRBJ1-1, with no clear D. Trimming removed 10 bases from V and 0 bases from J, with 12 bases in between. The CDR3 consists of 13 residues. The germline V gene has CDR1 SNHLY and CDR2 FYNNEI. The variable domain in full, completed from reference TRBV2 and TRBJ1-1, reads EPEVTQTPSHQVTQMGQEVILRCVPISNHLYFYWYRQILGQKVEFLVSFYNNEISEKSEIFDDQFSVERPDGSNFTLKIRSTKLEDSAMYFCATPCEMNTEAFFGQGTRLTVV.